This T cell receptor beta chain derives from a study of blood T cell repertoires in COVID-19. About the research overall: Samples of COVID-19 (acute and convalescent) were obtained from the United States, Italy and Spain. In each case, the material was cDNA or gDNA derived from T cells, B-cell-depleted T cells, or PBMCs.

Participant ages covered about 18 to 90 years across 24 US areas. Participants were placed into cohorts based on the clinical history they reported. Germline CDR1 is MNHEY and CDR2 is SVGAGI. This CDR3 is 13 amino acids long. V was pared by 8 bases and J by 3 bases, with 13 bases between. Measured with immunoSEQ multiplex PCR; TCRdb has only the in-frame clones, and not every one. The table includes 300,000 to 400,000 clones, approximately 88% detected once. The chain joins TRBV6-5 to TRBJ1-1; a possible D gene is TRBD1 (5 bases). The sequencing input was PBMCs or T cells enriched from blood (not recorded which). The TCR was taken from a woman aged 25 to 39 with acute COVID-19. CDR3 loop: CASLAGEHTEAFF. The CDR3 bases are TGTGCCAGCCTCGCGGGGGAACACACTGAAGCTTTCTTT.